What follows describes a single TCR beta chain. Its antigen has not been determined. The input lacks base qualities; no much larger clone sits a single base away. TCRbeta CDR3 regions were amplified from genomic DNA by means of the immunoSEQ Assay, a bias-controlled multiplex PCR. Under the source paper's analysis protocol: Nucleated cell counts per sample were estimated from amplification of reference gene primers within the assay. To quantify the absolute abundance of each unique TCRbeta CDR3 rearrangement, sequence reads were collapsed and filtered. For each sample, productive Simpson clonality was calculated as the square root of Simpson's diversity index across productive rearrangements. Not all clones reach the TCRdb copy of this immuneACCESS table, which keeps in-frame sequences only. Checked studies attribute under half of the gap to unresolved V genes and leave the rest unexplained. D and trimming come from the DNA, and the V and J calls and clone size come from that table. A total of around 300,000 clones appear in this sample, around 90% of them only once. The ten biggest clones cover around 2% of the sample.

The record originates from a study of blood T cell repertoires in COVID-19 (dated by TCRdb to 2019 to 2021). In the study overall: Samples covering the acute and convalescent phases of COVID-19 were provided by collaborators in the United States, Italy and Spain. Where HLA class I and class II types were available, the types were taken from metadata supplied by the sample provider, not from assay-based typing. The dataset comprised deeply sampled blood TCRbeta repertoires from subjects exposed to, actively infected with, or recovered from COVID-19. The samples were drawn from two sources: the first 160 participants of the ongoing ImmuneRACE study, and over 1,000 subjects contributed by 6 global collaborators. Nearly every sample came with metadata listing a de-identified subject ID, COVID-19 status, age in years and sex. The material from the prospective study consisted of cDNA or gDNA derived from T cells, B-cell-depleted T cells, or PBMCs. The repertoires were released in a freely available public database intended as a resource for research on the immune response to SARS-CoV-2.

The collaborating institutions used their own protocols to collect whole blood in K2EDTA tubes. For TCRbeta analysis, collaborators shipped samples as frozen whole blood, isolated PBMCs, or DNA extracted from either of those sample types. Broader findings and caveats from the paper: The amount of clinical and demographic metadata varied by source and participant and was provided uncurated.

This receptor was taken from a man in his fifties with acute or convalescent COVID-19. Sequencing was performed on peripheral blood.

The DNA sequence is as follows: TGTGCCAGCAGCTGGGGACAGGCCAACACCGGGGAGCTGTTTTTT. It codes for CASSWGQANTGELFF. Recombination linked TRBV7-6 to TRBJ2-2, with 8 bases in between that match TRBD1. CDR1 is given as SGHVS and CDR2 as FNYEAQ, both from the germline V gene. Here V drops 4 bases and J drops 2 bases, and the junction holds 3 bases not matched to any gene. The CDR3 measures 15 amino acids from cysteine to phenylalanine. CDR3 DNA only is kept here, 45 bases in frame from base 1.